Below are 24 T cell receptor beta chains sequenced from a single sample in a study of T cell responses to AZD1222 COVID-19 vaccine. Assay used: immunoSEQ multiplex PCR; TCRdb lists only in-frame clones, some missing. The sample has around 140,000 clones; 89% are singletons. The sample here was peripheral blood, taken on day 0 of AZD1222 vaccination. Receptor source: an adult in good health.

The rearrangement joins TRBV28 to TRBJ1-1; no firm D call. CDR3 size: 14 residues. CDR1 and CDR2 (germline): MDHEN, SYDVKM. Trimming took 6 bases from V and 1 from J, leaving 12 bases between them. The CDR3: CASRQILGNTEAFF. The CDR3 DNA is TGTGCCAGCAGACAAATTCTGGGGAACACTGAAGCTTTCTTT.

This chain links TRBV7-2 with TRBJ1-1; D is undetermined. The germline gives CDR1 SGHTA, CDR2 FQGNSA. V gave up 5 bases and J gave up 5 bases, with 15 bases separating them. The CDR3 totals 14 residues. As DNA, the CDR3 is TGTGCCAGCAGCCCGCCGAGGAGGGAGACTGAAGCTTTCTTT. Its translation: CASSPPRRETEAFF.

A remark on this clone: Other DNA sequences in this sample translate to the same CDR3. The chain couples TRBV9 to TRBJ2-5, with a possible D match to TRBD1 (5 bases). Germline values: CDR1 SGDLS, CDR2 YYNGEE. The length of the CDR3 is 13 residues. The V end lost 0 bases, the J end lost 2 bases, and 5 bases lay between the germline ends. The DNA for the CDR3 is TGTGCCAGCAGCGTAGGACAGCAAGAGACCCAGTACTTC. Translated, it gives CASSVGQQETQYF.

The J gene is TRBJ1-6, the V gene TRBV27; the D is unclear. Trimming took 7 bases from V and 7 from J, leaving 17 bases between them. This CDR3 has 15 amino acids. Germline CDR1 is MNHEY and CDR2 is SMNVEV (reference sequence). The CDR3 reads CASKVGGLGNSPLHF. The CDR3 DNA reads TGTGCCAGCAAAGTTGGAGGGTTGGGAAATTCACCCCTCCACTTT.

Written as DNA, the CDR3 is TGTGCCAGCAGCCAGGGACAGGGCGGGATCGATGGCTACACCTTC. It yields the protein CASSQGQGGIDGYTF. V is TRBV7-2 and J is TRBJ1-2, with 9 positions matching TRBD1. Germline V gene sequence: CDR1 SGHTA, CDR2 FQGNSA. The CDR3 extends over 15 amino acids. The junction had 10 bases not matched to a gene; V was cut back by 5 bases and J by 6 bases.

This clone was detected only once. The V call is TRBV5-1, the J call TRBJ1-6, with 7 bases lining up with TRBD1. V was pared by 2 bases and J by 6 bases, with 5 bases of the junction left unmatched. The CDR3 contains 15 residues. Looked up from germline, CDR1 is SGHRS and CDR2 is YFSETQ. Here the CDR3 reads CASSLGQAVNSPLHF. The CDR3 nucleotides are TGCGCCAGCAGCTTAGGACAGGCGGTTAATTCACCCCTCCACTTT.

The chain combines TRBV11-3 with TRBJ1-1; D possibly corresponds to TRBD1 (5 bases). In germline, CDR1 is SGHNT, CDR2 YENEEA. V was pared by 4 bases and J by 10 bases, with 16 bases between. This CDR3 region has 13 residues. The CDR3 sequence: CASSSYRGTGAFF. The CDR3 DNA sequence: TGTGCCAGCAGCTCGTACCGTGGGACGGGAGCTTTCTTT.

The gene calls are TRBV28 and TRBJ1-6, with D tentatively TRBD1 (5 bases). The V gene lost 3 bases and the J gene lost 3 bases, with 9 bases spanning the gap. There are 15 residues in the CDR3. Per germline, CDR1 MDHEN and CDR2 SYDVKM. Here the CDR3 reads CASSFRDFYNSPLHF. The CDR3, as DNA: TGTGCCAGCAGTTTCAGGGACTTCTATAATTCACCCCTCCACTTT.

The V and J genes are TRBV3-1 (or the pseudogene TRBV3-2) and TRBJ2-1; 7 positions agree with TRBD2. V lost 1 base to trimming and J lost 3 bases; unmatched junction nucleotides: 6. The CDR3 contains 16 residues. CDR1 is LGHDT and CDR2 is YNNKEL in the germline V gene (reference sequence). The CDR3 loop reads CASSQGWAGVYNEQFF. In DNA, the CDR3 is TGTGCCAGCAGCCAAGGATGGGCGGGAGTCTACAATGAGCAGTTCTTC.

CDR3 amino acids: CATSFKETNYGYTF. CDR3 coding DNA: TGTGCCACCTCCTTCAAGGAGACCAACTATGGCTACACCTTC. The chain couples TRBV10-3 to TRBJ1-2; D gene ambiguous. Germline CDR1 is ENHRY and CDR2 is SYGVKD. This CDR3 spans 14 amino acids. Trimming took 10 bases from V and 2 from J, leaving 17 bases between them.

In DNA, the CDR3 is TGTGCCAGCAGCTTGCGAGGAAGTGGCTACACCTTC. Protein sequence: CASSLRGSGYTF. The V and J genes are TRBV7-9 and TRBJ1-2; D is unclear. The CDR3 consists of 12 residues. Trimming removed 3 bases at V and 7 bases at J, with 9 bases between. CDR1 and CDR2 from the germline V gene are SEHNR and FQNEAQ (reference sequence).

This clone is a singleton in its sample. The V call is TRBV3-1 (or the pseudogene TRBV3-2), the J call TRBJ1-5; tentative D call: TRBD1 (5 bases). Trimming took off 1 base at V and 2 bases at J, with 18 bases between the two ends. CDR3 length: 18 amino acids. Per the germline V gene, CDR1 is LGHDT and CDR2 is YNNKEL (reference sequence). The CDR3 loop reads CASSQGVGVPYGNQPQHF. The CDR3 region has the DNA TGTGCCAGCAGCCAAGGGGTGGGGGTCCCGTACGGCAATCAGCCCCAGCATTTT.

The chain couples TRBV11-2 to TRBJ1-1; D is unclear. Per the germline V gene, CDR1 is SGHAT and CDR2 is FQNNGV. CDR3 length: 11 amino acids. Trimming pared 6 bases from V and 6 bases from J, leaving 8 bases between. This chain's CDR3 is CASSERAEAFF. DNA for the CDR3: TGTGCCAGCAGTGAGCGGGCTGAAGCTTTCTTT.

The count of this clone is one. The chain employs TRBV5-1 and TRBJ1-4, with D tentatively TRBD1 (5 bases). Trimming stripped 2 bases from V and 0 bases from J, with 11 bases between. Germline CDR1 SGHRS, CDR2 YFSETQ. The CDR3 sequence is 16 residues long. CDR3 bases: TGCGCCAGCAGCTTTTCTACAGGAGCAACTAATGAAAAACTGTTTTTT. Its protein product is CASSFSTGATNEKLFF.

CDR3: CASSFGVGTEAFF. CDR3 DNA sequence: TGTGCCAGCAGCTTCGGGGTGGGCACTGAAGCTTTCTTT. The chain carries TRBV5-4 and TRBJ1-1, with unresolved D. With 2 bases removed from V and 4 bases from J, the gap between germline ends came to 9 bases. CDR3 length equals 13 residues. Germline V CDR1 and CDR2: SGHNT, YYREEE (reference sequence).

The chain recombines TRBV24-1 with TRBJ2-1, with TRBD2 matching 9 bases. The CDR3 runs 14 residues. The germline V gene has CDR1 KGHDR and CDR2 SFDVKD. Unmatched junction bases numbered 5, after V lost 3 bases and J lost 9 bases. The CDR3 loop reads CATSDPAGGSEQFF. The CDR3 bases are TGTGCCACCAGTGATCCAGCGGGAGGTAGTGAGCAGTTCTTC.

In DNA, the CDR3 is TGTGCCAGCAGCTTGAACAGGGATTCTTACCAGTTCTTC. Its protein product is CASSLNRDSYQFF. The chain is built from TRBV5-5 and TRBJ2-1, with TRBD1 as a possible D gene (6 bases). Germline V CDR1 and CDR2: SGHKS, YYEKEE (reference sequence). CDR3 length equals 13 residues. V was trimmed by 1 base and J by 13 bases, leaving 15 bases between them.

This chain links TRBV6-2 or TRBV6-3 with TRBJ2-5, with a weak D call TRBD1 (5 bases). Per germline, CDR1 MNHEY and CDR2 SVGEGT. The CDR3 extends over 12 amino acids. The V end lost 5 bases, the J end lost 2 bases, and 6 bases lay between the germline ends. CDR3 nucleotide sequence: TGTGCCAGCAGTGACAGACAAGAGACCCAGTACTTC. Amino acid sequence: CASSDRQETQYF.

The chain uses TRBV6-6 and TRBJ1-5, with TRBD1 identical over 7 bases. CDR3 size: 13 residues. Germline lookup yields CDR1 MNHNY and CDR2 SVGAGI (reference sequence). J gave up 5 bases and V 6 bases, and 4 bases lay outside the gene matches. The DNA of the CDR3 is TGTGCCAGCAGGAGCAGGGGGGATCAGCCCCAGCATTTT. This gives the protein CASRSRGDQPQHF.

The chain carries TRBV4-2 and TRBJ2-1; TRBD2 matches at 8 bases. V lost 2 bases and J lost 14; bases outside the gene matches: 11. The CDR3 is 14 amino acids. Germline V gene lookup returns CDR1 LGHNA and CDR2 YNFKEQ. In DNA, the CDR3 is TGTGCCAGCAGCCAATCCATTAGCGGGATGTGGAAGTTCTTC. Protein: CASSQSISGMWKFF.

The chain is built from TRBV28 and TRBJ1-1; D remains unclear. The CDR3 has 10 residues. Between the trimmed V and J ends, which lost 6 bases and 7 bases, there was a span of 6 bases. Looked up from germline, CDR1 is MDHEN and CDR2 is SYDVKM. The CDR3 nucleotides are TGTGCCAGCAGACAAGGTGAAGCTTTCTTT. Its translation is CASRQGEAFF.

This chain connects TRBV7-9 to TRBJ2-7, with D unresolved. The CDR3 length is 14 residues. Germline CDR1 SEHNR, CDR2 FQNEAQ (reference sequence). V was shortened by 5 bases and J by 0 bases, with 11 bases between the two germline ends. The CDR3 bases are TGTGCCAGCAGCCCCTCGACGGTCTCCTACGAGCAGTACTTC. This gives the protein CASSPSTVSYEQYF.

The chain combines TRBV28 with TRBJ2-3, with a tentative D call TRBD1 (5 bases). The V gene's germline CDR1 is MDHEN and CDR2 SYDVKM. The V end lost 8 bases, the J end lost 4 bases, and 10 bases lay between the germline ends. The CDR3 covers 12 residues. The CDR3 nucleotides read TGTGCCAGCGTAGGGGTTGCAGATACGCAGTATTTT. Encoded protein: CASVGVADTQYF.

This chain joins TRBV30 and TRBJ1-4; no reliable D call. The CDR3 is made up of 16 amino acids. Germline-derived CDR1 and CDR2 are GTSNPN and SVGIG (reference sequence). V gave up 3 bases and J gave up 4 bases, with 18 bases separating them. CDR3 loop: CAWRAAMGRNNEKLFF. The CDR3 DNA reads TGTGCCTGGAGGGCCGCGATGGGCAGGAATAATGAAAAACTGTTTTTT.